A selection of T cell receptor beta chains follows, all from one sample in a study of PD-1 blockade in mismatch repair-deficient tumors. No antigen has been identified for these receptors. Generated by immunoSEQ multiplex PCR, the TCRdb table keeps only in-frame clones and is missing some. The sample holds approximately 8,300 clones, about 90% seen once. The material sequenced was cells cultured in vitro, taken from a patient treated with pembrolizumab. The receptor set was obtained from an adult with mismatch repair-deficient cancer. Each CDR3 is given without its conserved first and last residue. Each record gives: J gene, V gene, clone size, CDR3 protein. Some rows have no size entry. The others give once, few or many, or a class for an expanded clone.

J: TRBJ2-1; V: TRBV5-1; size: -; CDR3: ASSDTSGSYNEQF
J: TRBJ2-1; V: TRBV20-1; size: once; CDR3: SFKEYNEQF
J: TRBJ2-7; V: TRBV4-1; size: -; CDR3: ASSQGSAYEQY
J: TRBJ1-2; V: TRBV6-6; size: -; CDR3: ASSYSDRVDYGYT
J: TRBJ2-7; V: TRBV18; size: -; CDR3: ASSPSPTTYEQY
J: TRBJ2-7; V: TRBV28; size: -; CDR3: ASSSRQGYEQY
J: TRBJ1-1; V: TRBV5-1; size: -; CDR3: ASSLGQRTVNTEAF
J: TRBJ2-1; V: TRBV7-2; size: -; CDR3: ASSWIGVEQF
J: TRBJ2-3; V: TRBV27; size: -; CDR3: ASSLLTDTQY
J: TRBJ1-1; V: TRBV11-3; size: -; CDR3: ASSPMNTEAF
J: TRBJ1-2; V: TRBV27; size: -; CDR3: ASSSGQGYYGYT
J: TRBJ2-3; V: TRBV30; size: -; CDR3: ASPLAGVTDTQY
J: TRBJ1-4; V: TRBV6-1; size: -; CDR3: ASSAGQGGTNEKLF
J: TRBJ2-7; V: TRBV28; size: -; CDR3: ASSFLIYEQY
J: TRBJ2-7; V: TRBV15; size: -; CDR3: ATSREASGRNRQY
J: TRBJ2-4; V: TRBV30; size: -; CDR3: AWRAGENIQY
J: TRBJ2-3; V: TRBV5-6; size: -; CDR3: ASSFPGAEGTDTQY
J: TRBJ2-4; V: TRBV2; size: -; CDR3: ASSLGSRVPSAKNIQY
J: TRBJ1-2; V: TRBV27; size: -; CDR3: ASSLLGLRAQGSNYGYT
J: TRBJ2-1; V: TRBV18; size: -; CDR3: ASSGPGLAGGTEQF
J: TRBJ2-7; V: TRBV21-1; size: -; CDR3: ASSNPRGGRSYEQY
J: TRBJ2-5; V: TRBV27; size: -; CDR3: ASSLTAGVKY
J: TRBJ2-3; V: TRBV19; size: -; CDR3: ASSIQGANTDTQY
J: TRBJ1-2; V: TRBV9; size: -; CDR3: ASSSFYLSSDYGYT
J: TRBJ2-7; V: TRBV5-1; size: -; CDR3: ASSLARGTYEQY
J: TRBJ2-7; V: TRBV21-1; size: -; CDR3: AGEVLAGGSCSYEQY
J: TRBJ1-3; V: TRBV6-1; size: -; CDR3: ASREVYRNTIY
J: TRBJ2-7; V: TRBV9; size: once; CDR3: ASSVGGPAYEQY
J: TRBJ2-7; V: TRBV5-4; size: -; CDR3: ASSVWDTSTYEQY
J: TRBJ2-1; V: TRBV9; size: -; CDR3: ASSVDGRGAGPSGNEQF
J: TRBJ1-4; V: TRBV6-5; size: -; CDR3: ASRTDRGGGEKLF
J: TRBJ1-2; V: TRBV19; size: once; CDR3: ASIRTGEVYGYT
J: TRBJ2-7; V: TRBV6-6; size: -; CDR3: ASSYSKPPYEQY
J: TRBJ2-7; V: TRBV13; size: -; CDR3: ASSLRAGTYEQY
J: TRBJ1-2; V: TRBV4-1; size: once; CDR3: ASSAPTGSGGYGYT
J: TRBJ1-3; V: TRBV9; size: -; CDR3: ASSRGNTIY
J: TRBJ1-4; V: TRBV7-9; size: -; CDR3: ASSYRGDNEKLF
J: TRBJ1-1; V: TRBV4-1; size: -; CDR3: ASSQARTGMVNTEAF
J: TRBJ2-2; V: TRBV5-1; size: -; CDR3: ASSLSNIGGELF
J: TRBJ2-7; V: TRBV28; size: -; CDR3: ASNSLAGVYEQY
J: TRBJ1-1; V: TRBV29-1; size: -; CDR3: SVGTGAGVSSEAF
J: TRBJ1-5; V: TRBV21-1; size: once; CDR3: ASSKHRTGSNQPQH
J: TRBJ1-5; V: TRBV5-8; size: -; CDR3: ASSFYRGHNQPQH
J: TRBJ2-7; V: TRBV27; size: -; CDR3: ASSHYRGTYEQY
J: TRBJ2-4; V: TRBV2; size: -; CDR3: ASSATSLIAKNIQY
J: TRBJ2-6; V: TRBV5-1; size: -; CDR3: ASSLGQGAGANVLT
J: TRBJ2-5; V: TRBV7-8; size: -; CDR3: ASSLWTSQETQY
J: TRBJ2-7; V: TRBV7-9; size: -; CDR3: ASSLAAGAREQY